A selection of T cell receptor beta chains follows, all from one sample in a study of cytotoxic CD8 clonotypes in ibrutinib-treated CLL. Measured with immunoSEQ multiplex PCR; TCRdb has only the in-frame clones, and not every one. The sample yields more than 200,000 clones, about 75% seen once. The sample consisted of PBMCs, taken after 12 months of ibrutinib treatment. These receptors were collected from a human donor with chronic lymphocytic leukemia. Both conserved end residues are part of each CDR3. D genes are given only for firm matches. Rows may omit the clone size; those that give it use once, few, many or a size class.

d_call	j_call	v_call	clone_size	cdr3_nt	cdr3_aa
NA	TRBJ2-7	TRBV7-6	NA	TGTGCCAGCAGCGCCGCCAGTTCCGGCGAGCAGTACTTC	CASSAASSGEQYF
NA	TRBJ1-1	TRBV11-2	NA	TGTGCCAGCAGCTTCGCTGGGGGGTCTGCTGAAGCTTTCTTT	CASSFAGGSAEAFF
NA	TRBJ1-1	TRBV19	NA	TGTGCCAGTAAGATTCATCCAGGATTGAACACTGAAGCTTTCTTT	CASKIHPGLNTEAFF
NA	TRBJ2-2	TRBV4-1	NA	TGCGCCAGCAGCCAAGAGGGAACTAGTCTCACGGGGGAGCTGTTTTTT	CASSQEGTSLTGELFF
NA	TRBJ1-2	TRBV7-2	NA	TGTGCCAGCAGCTTAGTGGAGGGTCCCCATGGCTACACCTTC	CASSLVEGPHGYTF
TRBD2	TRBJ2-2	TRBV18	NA	TGTGCCAGCTCACCTAGACAGCGGGAGACCGGGGAGCTGTTTTTT	CASSPRQRETGELFF
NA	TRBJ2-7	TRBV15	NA	TGTGCCACCAGCAGAGATTTGGGGGGGCTCCGCTTC	CATSRDLGGLRF
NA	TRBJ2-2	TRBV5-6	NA	TGTGCCAGCAGCTTGGGCGGGGTGAACACCGGGGAGCTGTTTTTT	CASSLGGVNTGELFF
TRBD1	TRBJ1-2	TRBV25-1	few	TGTGCCAGCAAGGGGACAGGGAGTAGGTATGGCTACACCTTC	CASKGTGSRYGYTF
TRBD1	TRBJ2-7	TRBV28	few	TGTGCCAGCGGCTCCCGGGACAGGGGAGACGAGCAGTACTTC	CASGSRDRGDEQYF
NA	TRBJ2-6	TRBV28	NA	TGTGCCAGCGGCCCTGGTGCACTCCCATCTGGGGCCAACGTCCTGACTTTC	CASGPGALPSGANVLTF
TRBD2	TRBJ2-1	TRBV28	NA	TGTGCCAGCACTGGGGGGGAGGGCCTGTATGAGCAGTTCTTC	CASTGGEGLYEQFF
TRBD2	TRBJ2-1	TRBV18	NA	TGTGCCAGCTCACGGACTAGCGGTAACAATGAGCAGTTCTTC	CASSRTSGNNEQFF
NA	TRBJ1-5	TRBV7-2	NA	TGTGCCAGCAGCCCCTCCGGAGGGTCTGGGCAGCCCCAGCATTTT	CASSPSGGSGQPQHF
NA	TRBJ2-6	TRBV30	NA	TGTGCCTGGAACAAATCGGGACGCCCGAGCTCTGGGGCCAACGTCCTGACTTTC	CAWNKSGRPSSGANVLTF
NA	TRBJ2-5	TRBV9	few	TGTGCCAGCAGCGCGACAGGAGTTGGGAGAGAGACCCAGTACTTC	CASSATGVGRETQYF
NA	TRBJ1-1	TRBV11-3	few	TGTGCCAGCAGCTTACACTCGAACACTGAAGCTTTCTTT	CASSLHSNTEAFF
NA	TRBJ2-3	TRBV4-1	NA	TGCGCCAGCAGCCAAGAGGTTAGCACAGATACGCAGTATTTT	CASSQEVSTDTQYF
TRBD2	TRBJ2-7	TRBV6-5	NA	TGTGCCAGCAGCCCGAGCGCGGGAGCCTTTCGGCAGTACTTC	CASSPSAGAFRQYF
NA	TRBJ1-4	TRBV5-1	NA	TGCGCCAGCAGCTTATTCGCGGGAGAAAAACTGTTTTTT	CASSLFAGEKLFF
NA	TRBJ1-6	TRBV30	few	TGTGCCTGGGCTCGGGTAGATAATTCACCCCTCCACTTT	CAWARVDNSPLHF
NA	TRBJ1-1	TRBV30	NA	TGTGCCTGGAAGTACGGGCCGAAAGCTTTCTTT	CAWKYGPKAFF
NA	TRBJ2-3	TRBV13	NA	TGTGCCAGCAGCTACCGGGGGCATAATACGCAGTATTTT	CASSYRGHNTQYF
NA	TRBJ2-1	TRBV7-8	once	TGTGCCAGCAGCTTAGCGGGAGGGGGATCCTACAATGAGCAGTTCTTC	CASSLAGGGSYNEQFF
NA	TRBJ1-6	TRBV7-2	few	TGTGCCAGCACCTGGAGGGGGACCTATTCACCCCTCCACTTT	CASTWRGTYSPLHF
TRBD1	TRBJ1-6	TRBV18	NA	TGTGCCACCCGACAGGGTATAGACTTTAATTCACCCCTCCACTTT	CATRQGIDFNSPLHF
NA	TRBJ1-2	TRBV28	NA	TGTGCCAGCAGTTTGAGGTCTAACTATGGCTACACCTTC	CASSLRSNYGYTF
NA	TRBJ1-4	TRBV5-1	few	TGCGCCAGCAGCTTGGCCCAGCCTAATGAAAAACTGTTTTTT	CASSLAQPNEKLFF
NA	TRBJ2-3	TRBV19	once	TGTGCCAGTAGTACCTATATAATGGATACGCAGTATTTT	CASSTYIMDTQYF
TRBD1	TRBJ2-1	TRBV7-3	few	TGTGCCAGCAGCCCCCCGGACAGGGACAATGAGCAGTTCTTC	CASSPPDRDNEQFF
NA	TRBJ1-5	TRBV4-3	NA	TGCGCCAGCAGCCCAAGGACCAGCAATCAGCCCCAGCATTTT	CASSPRTSNQPQHF
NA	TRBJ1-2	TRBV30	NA	TGTGCCTGGAGTGTACAGGGACCCCTTAACTATGGCTACACCTTC	CAWSVQGPLNYGYTF
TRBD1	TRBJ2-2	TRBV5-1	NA	TGCGCCAGCCACGGACAGGGGGACACCGGGGAGCTGTTTTTT	CASHGQGDTGELFF
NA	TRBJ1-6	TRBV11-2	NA	TGTGCCAGCAGCTTAGCGAGTTCACCCCTCCACTTT	CASSLASSPLHF
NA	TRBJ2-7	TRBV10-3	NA	TGTGCCATCAGTCTCAGGGGAGTCGAGCAGTACTTC	CAISLRGVEQYF
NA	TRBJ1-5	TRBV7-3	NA	TGTGCCAGCAGTTTCTGGGGTGGGGAGCCCCAGCATTTT	CASSFWGGEPQHF
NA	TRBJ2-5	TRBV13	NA	TGTGCCAGCAGCTTACAGGGCCTCGGGTTGGAGACCCAGTACTTC	CASSLQGLGLETQYF
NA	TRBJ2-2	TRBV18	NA	TGTGCCAGCTCAAGGATGCAGGGTAACACCGGGGAGCTGTTTTTT	CASSRMQGNTGELFF
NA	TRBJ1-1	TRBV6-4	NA	TGTGCCAGCAGTGACCGGGGGACTGAAGCTTTCTTT	CASSDRGTEAFF
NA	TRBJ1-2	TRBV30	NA	TGTGCCTGGAGTTACCGGGGGGGAAGCTATGGCTACACCTTC	CAWSYRGGSYGYTF
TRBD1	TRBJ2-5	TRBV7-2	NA	TGTGCCAGCAGCCTCAATTGGGGACAGGGGGCCGGAGAGACCCAGTACTTC	CASSLNWGQGAGETQYF
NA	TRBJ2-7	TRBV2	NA	TGTGCCAGCAGTGTTCAGGGGCTCAGCGGCCACGAGCAGTACTTC	CASSVQGLSGHEQYF
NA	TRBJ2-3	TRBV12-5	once	TGTGCTAGTGCAAAGAACTACGCTAGCACAGATACGCAGTATTTT	CASAKNYASTDTQYF
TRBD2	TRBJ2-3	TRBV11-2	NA	TGTGCCAGCAGCTGGACTAGCGGGTCAGATACGCAGTATTTT	CASSWTSGSDTQYF
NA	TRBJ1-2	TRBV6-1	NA	TGTGCCAGCAGCCGGACAGTGGAATATGGCTACACCTTC	CASSRTVEYGYTF
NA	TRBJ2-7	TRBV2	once	TGTGCCAGCAAGATGGACTACTCCTACGAGCAGTACTTC	CASKMDYSYEQYF
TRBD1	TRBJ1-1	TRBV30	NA	TGTGCCTGGAGGGGACAGGGAAACACTGAAGCTTTCTTT	CAWRGQGNTEAFF
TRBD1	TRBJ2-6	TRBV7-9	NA	TGTGCCAGCAGCCCTGGGACAGGCGCTGGGGCCAACGTCCTGACTTTC	CASSPGTGAGANVLTF
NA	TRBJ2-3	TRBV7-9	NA	TGTGCCAGCAGCTTAGCGGGGAGCCCAGATACGCAGTATTTT	CASSLAGSPDTQYF
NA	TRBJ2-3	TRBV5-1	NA	TGCGCCAGCAGCCTGGACTCAAGGAGCACAGATACGCAGTATTTT	CASSLDSRSTDTQYF
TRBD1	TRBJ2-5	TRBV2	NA	TGTGCCAGCAGTGTTAACTCAGGGGGCATGGAGACCCAGTACTTC	CASSVNSGGMETQYF
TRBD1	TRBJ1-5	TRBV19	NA	TGTGCCAGTAGTACTTTGGACAGGAACAATCAGCCCCAGCATTTT	CASSTLDRNNQPQHF
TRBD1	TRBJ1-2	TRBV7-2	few	TGTGCCAGCAGCGGGACAGGGGATGGCTACACCTTC	CASSGTGDGYTF
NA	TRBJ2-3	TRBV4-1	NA	TGCGCCAGCAGCCTCTCAAACCCCACAGATACGCAGTATTTT	CASSLSNPTDTQYF